Following are 32 T cell receptor beta chains from one sample sequenced in a study of response to subunit inactivated influenza vaccine. TCRdb reprocessed the RT-PCR reads via MiXCR and lists one record per CDR3 protein. The data show about 700,000 distinct CDR3 sequences, more than 11% seen once. The sample was PBMCs from blood, taken less than 15 days before vaccination. The receptors shown here come from a man aged 45-65 years who received an inactivated influenza vaccine.

The gene calls are TRBV9 and TRBJ2-3; 7 positions agree with TRBD2. The J segment lost 6 bases and the V segment lost 0 bases, leaving 10 bases of the junction unmatched. The germline gives CDR1 SGDLS, CDR2 YYNGEE. The CDR3 has 16 amino acids. Here the CDR3 DNA reads TGTGCCAGCAGCGTAGGCCCAGGGAGGGGTCCGGATACGCAGTATTTT. Protein sequence: CASSVGPGRGPDTQYF. The full variable domain, its missing parts supplied by reference TRBV9 and TRBJ2-3, is DSGVTQTPKHLITATGQRVTLRCSPRSGDLSVYWYQQSLDQGLQFLIQYYNGEERAKGNILERFSAQQFPDLHSELNLSSLELGDSALYFCASSVGPGRGPDTQYFGPGTRLTVL.

Many counts were recorded for this clonotype. This chain links TRBV29-1 with TRBJ2-3; D gene ambiguous. V was pared by 6 bases and J by 8 bases, with 12 bases between. Germline-derived CDR1 and CDR2 are SQVTM and ANQGSEA. This CDR3 has 11 residues. CDR3 sequence: CSVPGSRTQYF. In nucleotides, the CDR3 is TGCAGCGTACCTGGCTCCCGTACGCAGTATTTT.

This clonotype has only a few counts. The chain recombines TRBV7-9 with TRBJ2-2; D is perhaps TRBD2 (7 bases). Looked up from germline, CDR1 is SEHNR and CDR2 is FQNEAQ (reference sequence). The CDR3 spans 17 residues. Trimming pared 1 base from V and 6 bases from J, leaving 18 bases between. The CDR3 DNA sequence: TGTGCCAGCAGCTTAGGATCCGGGGGGCCTGGTGCCGGGGAGCTGTTTTTT. Its translation is CASSLGSGGPGAGELFF.

At least ten counts were recorded for this clonotype. The chain couples TRBV5-1 to TRBJ2-5, with 7 bases lining up with TRBD1. The CDR3 has 14 amino acids. Germline values: CDR1 SGHRS, CDR2 YFSETQ. Unmatched junction bases numbered 0, after V lost 0 bases and J lost 1 base. For the CDR3, the DNA is TGCGCCAGCAGCTTGGACAGGGGCCAAGAGACCCAGTACTTC. This codes for CASSLDRGQETQYF.

This clonotype was counted between two and nine times. The rearrangement uses TRBV10-3 and TRBJ2-5; D possibly corresponds to TRBD1 (5 bases). The CDR3 totals 12 residues. CDR1 and CDR2 from the germline V gene are ENHRY and SYGVKD. The ends were cut back, 0 bases at V and 7 bases at J, with 6 bases in the middle. CDR3 DNA: TGTGCCATCAGTGAGTCTGGGGCGACCCAGTACTTC. Its translation: CAISESGATQYF.

As for this clonotype: An end of the junction does not agree with germline; a read error may underlie this. The CDR3 nucleotides are TGTGCCAGCAGTCCGGGGAGTTGGAATGAGCCGTTCTTC. Protein sequence: CASSPGSWNEPFF. This rearrangement joins TRBV7-2 to TRBJ2-1; possibly TRBD2 for D (5 bases). CDR1 is SGHTA and CDR2 is FQGNSA in the germline V gene. This CDR3 spans 13 amino acids. The complete variable domain, with remaining parts taken from reference TRBV7-2 and TRBJ2-1, reads GAGVSQSPSNKVTEKGKDVELRCDPISGHTALYWYRQSLGQGLEFLIYFQGNSAPDKSGLPSDRFSAERTGGSVSTLTIQRTQQEDSAVYLCASSPGSWNEPFFGPGTRLTVL.

The chain carries TRBV6-2 or TRBV6-3 and TRBJ1-5, with D maybe TRBD1 (6 bases). V was cut by 2 bases and J by 3 bases, with 26 bases left in between. Germline loops: CDR1 MNHEY, CDR2 SVGEGT. The CDR3 length is 20 residues. The CDR3 nucleotides read TGTGCCAGCAGTTACCTCCCCACGGACAGAAGGATTCCCCCCAATCAGCCCCAGCATTTT. Translated, it gives CASSYLPTDRRIPPNQPQHF.

This clonotype was seen a few times. CDR3 sequence reads: CASRRQGFEQFF. CDR3 bases: TGCGCCAGCAGGAGACAGGGTTTTGAGCAGTTCTTC. This chain uses TRBV5-1 with TRBJ2-1; 7 positions match TRBD1. The V and J ends lost 5 bases and 9 bases, in that order; junction bases with no gene match: 5. This CDR3 is 12 amino acids long. CDR1 is SGHRS and CDR2 is YFSETQ in the germline V gene.

This clonotype was detected a few times. This chain uses TRBV12-3 or TRBV12-4 with TRBJ1-2, with D maybe TRBD1 (6 bases). Trimming cost V 1 base and J 5 bases, with 8 bases left between them. CDR3 length equals 13 residues. The CDR3 DNA reads TGTGCCAGCAGTTTAGGGACAGTTTATGGCTACACCTTC. Encoded protein: CASSLGTVYGYTF.

This clonotype was counted a few times. This chain joins TRBV7-9 and TRBJ2-1; 7 nucleotides align to TRBD1. The CDR3 length is 12 residues. CDR1 SEHNR and CDR2 FQNEAQ come from the germline V gene (reference sequence). The ends lost 8 bases at V and 9 bases at J; junction bases unmatched: 7. CDR3 sequence reads: CASARTGSEQFF. The CDR3 nucleotides are TGTGCCAGCGCCAGGACAGGCAGTGAGCAGTTCTTC.

There are a few counts of this clonotype. The chain recombines TRBV7-2 with TRBJ1-3; D not resolved. The ends were cut back, 1 base at V and 5 bases at J, with 15 bases in the middle. This CDR3 spans 16 amino acids. CDR1 SGHTA and CDR2 FQGNSA come from the germline V gene. The CDR3 sequence is CASSLVGWQERNTIYF. The CDR3 coding sequence is TGTGCCAGCAGCTTAGTCGGCTGGCAGGAAAGAAACACCATATATTTT.

The chain has TRBV6-5 and TRBJ2-5; no firm D call. The CDR3 spans 13 residues. Trimming stripped 2 bases from V and 1 base from J, with 5 bases between. Germline CDR1 and CDR2: MNHEY and SVGAGI. As DNA, the CDR3 is TGTGCCAGCAGTTACGGCATCCAAGAGACCCAGTACTTC. Protein sequence: CASSYGIQETQYF.

Many counts were recorded for this clonotype. V usage is TRBV12-3 or TRBV12-4 and J usage is TRBJ2-3, with D possibly matching TRBD1 (8 bases). The germline V and J ends were trimmed by 5 bases and 8 bases, with 14 bases remaining between them. This CDR3 contains 13 residues. Here the CDR3 reads CASSAYRGGTQYF. In DNA form, the CDR3 reads TGTGCCAGCAGTGCCTACAGGGGGGGTACGCAGTATTTT.

This clonotype was seen more than once but under ten times. This chain uses TRBV4-1 with TRBJ1-3; 8 nucleotides align to TRBD1. This CDR3 has 16 residues. V shed 4 bases, J shed 0 bases, and the junction held 5 bases outside the gene matches. Germline CDR1 is MGHRA and CDR2 is YSYEKL. CDR3 DNA sequence: TGCGCCAGCAGCCCGACAGGGGATCTCTCTGGAAACACCATATATTTT. Protein: CASSPTGDLSGNTIYF.

This CDR3 reads CASSSLAGATYTDTQYF. CDR3 nucleotides: TGTGCCAGCAGCTCGCTAGCGGGAGCAACCTACACAGATACGCAGTATTTT. The rearrangement uses TRBV7-9 and TRBJ2-3; TRBD2 agrees at 10 bases. The ends lost 4 bases at V and 2 bases at J; junction bases unmatched: 9. Germline CDR1 reads SEHNR; CDR2 reads FQNEAQ (reference sequence). The CDR3 is 17 amino acids.

This clonotype was picked up many times. This chain connects TRBV6-2 or TRBV6-3 to TRBJ2-7, with 7 bases matching TRBD2. The CDR3 consists of 16 residues. Germline V gene data show CDR1 as MNHEY and CDR2 as SVGEGT. Trimming cost V 2 bases and J 0 bases; bases outside gene matches: 7. DNA for the CDR3: TGTGCCAGCAGTTACCATCTCGGGAGGAGCTCCTACGAGCAGTACTTC. It specifies CASSYHLGRSSYEQYF.

The rearrangement joins TRBV5-1 to TRBJ2-7; D perhaps matches TRBD2 (6 bases). Germline CDR1 is SGHRS and CDR2 is YFSETQ. V was trimmed by 7 bases and J by 0 bases, leaving 17 bases between them. The CDR3 covers 15 residues. Here the CDR3 reads CASRQNGGVSYEQYF. Here the CDR3 DNA reads TGCGCCAGCCGCCAGAATGGAGGGGTCTCCTACGAGCAGTACTTC.

The chain is built from TRBV7-6 and TRBJ2-2, with 8 bases matching TRBD1. The CDR3 totals 20 residues. The V and J ends lost 0 bases and 0 bases, in that order; junction bases with no gene match: 12. Germline CDR1 SGHVS, CDR2 FNYEAQ. CDR3 in amino acids: CASSLADEGQVATNTGELFF. In nucleotides, the CDR3 is TGTGCCAGCAGCTTAGCAGACGAGGGACAGGTGGCGACGAACACCGGGGAGCTGTTTTTT.

This clonotype was observed at least ten times. The J gene is TRBJ2-2, the V gene TRBV30; no firm D call. Trimming left V 4 bases short and J 2 bases short, with 8 bases between. This CDR3 region has 13 residues. Germline V gives CDR1 GTSNPN, CDR2 SVGIG (reference sequence). CDR3 DNA: TGTGCCTGGACGTGGGCAAACACCGGGGAGCTGTTTTTT. This sequence encodes CAWTWANTGELFF.

The rearrangement uses TRBV28 and TRBJ2-2; D remains ambiguous. Trimming left V 4 bases short and J 6 bases short, with 15 bases between. This CDR3 spans 15 amino acids. Germline V gives CDR1 MDHEN, CDR2 SYDVKM. CDR3 in DNA: TGTGCCAGCAGTTCCCTTGATACCGTTCCCGGGGAGCTGTTTTTT. This codes for CASSSLDTVPGELFF.

The chain combines TRBV20-1 with TRBJ2-2; no firm D call. V was shortened by 1 base and J by 1 base, with 4 bases between the two germline ends. Germline CDR1 and CDR2: DFQATT and SNEGSKA (reference sequence). The CDR3 is 13 residues long. Written as DNA, the CDR3 is TGCAGTGCTAGAGGGGAGAACACCGGGGAGCTGTTTTTT. Amino acid sequence: CSARGENTGELFF.

This clonotype has a handful of counts. This rearrangement joins TRBV6-1 to TRBJ1-6; D is unclear. Germline V CDR1 and CDR2: MNHNS, SASEGT. The CDR3 runs 13 residues. V was cut by 5 bases and J by 2 bases, with 4 bases left in between. DNA for the CDR3: TGTGCCAGCAGTCGAACCTATAATTCACCCCTCCACTTT. Encoded protein: CASSRTYNSPLHF.

CDR3 residues: CASSPMTGADTQYF. For the CDR3, the DNA is TGTGCCAGTAGTCCGATGACAGGTGCAGATACGCAGTATTTT. This chain joins TRBV19 and TRBJ2-3; a weak D match, TRBD1 (6 bases). Trimming took off 5 bases at V and 4 bases at J, with 13 bases between the two ends. The CDR3 has 14 residues. Per the germline V gene, CDR1 is LNHDA and CDR2 is SQIVND (reference sequence).

This rearrangement joins TRBV18 to TRBJ2-7; no definite D call. Trimming left V 2 bases short and J 3 bases short, with 8 bases between. Germline V gene data show CDR1 as KGHSH and CDR2 as LQKENI. This CDR3 spans 13 amino acids. The CDR3 region has the DNA TGTGCCAGCTCACCATCCCCTATCTACGAGCAGTACTTC. Amino acid sequence: CASSPSPIYEQYF.

The chain is built from TRBV7-8 and TRBJ1-4, with a weak D call TRBD1 (6 bases). V gave up 4 bases and J gave up 11 bases, with 14 bases separating them. CDR1 is SGHVS, CDR2 FQNEAQ, per germline. The length of the CDR3 is 13 residues. The CDR3: CASSYPGGHKLFF. In nucleotides, the CDR3 is TGTGCCAGCAGCTATCCGGGGGGCCACAAACTGTTTTTT.

This chain links TRBV7-3 with TRBJ2-1; 13 bases align to TRBD2. This CDR3 is 15 amino acids long. Germline lookup yields CDR1 SGHTA and CDR2 FQGTGA. With 2 bases clipped from V and 7 bases from J, the junction kept 2 bases outside the gene matches. This CDR3 is CASSLPGLAGNEQFF. The CDR3 bases are TGTGCCAGCAGCTTACCGGGACTAGCGGGAAATGAGCAGTTCTTC.

This clonotype was counted only a few times. V usage is TRBV4-1 and J usage is TRBJ2-1, with D perhaps being TRBD1 or TRBD2 (5 bases each). Trimming stripped 3 bases from V and 12 bases from J, with 12 bases between. CDR3 size: 12 residues. Germline loops: CDR1 MGHRA, CDR2 YSYEKL. The CDR3 loop reads CASSHGTPVQFF. The CDR3 DNA is TGCGCCAGCAGCCACGGGACCCCGGTGCAGTTCTTC.

The sample holds a few counts of this clonotype. The genes are TRBV9 and TRBJ2-1; a weak D match, TRBD1 (6 bases). Looked up from germline, CDR1 is SGDLS and CDR2 is YYNGEE. The CDR3 has 16 residues. Trimming pared 2 bases from V and 0 bases from J, leaving 12 bases between. CDR3 loop: CASSVGGLSSYNEQFF. The CDR3 region has the DNA TGTGCCAGCAGCGTTGGGGGCCTTAGCTCCTACAATGAGCAGTTCTTC. Combining the CDR3 with reference TRBV9 and TRBJ2-1 gives the whole variable domain DSGVTQTPKHLITATGQRVTLRCSPRSGDLSVYWYQQSLDQGLQFLIQYYNGEERAKGNILERFSAQQFPDLHSELNLSSLELGDSALYFCASSVGGLSSYNEQFFGPGTRLTVL.

The genes are TRBV20-1 and TRBJ2-3, with 7 positions matching TRBD2. This CDR3 region has 15 residues. Trimming took 5 bases from V and 5 from J; bases not matched to a gene: 13. Germline loops: CDR1 DFQATT, CDR2 SNEGSKA (reference sequence). This CDR3 is CSAVGSSGPLDTQYF. The CDR3 DNA is TGCAGTGCTGTTGGGAGTAGCGGGCCCCTAGATACGCAGTATTTT.

This clonotype was counted only a few times. In DNA, the CDR3 is TGTGCCAGCACCCAGCCAGGGAACGAGCAGTACTTC. Translation gives CASTQPGNEQYF. The chain combines TRBV7-2 with TRBJ2-7; TRBD1 is a possible D gene (5 bases). Germline lookup yields CDR1 SGHTA and CDR2 FQGNSA. V shed 7 bases and J shed 5 bases, with 12 bases lying between them. This CDR3 spans 12 amino acids.

This clonotype came up many times. The V call is TRBV21-1, the J call TRBJ2-6; no DNA check was done on the table's D call, TRBD1. TRBV21-1 is deemed a pseudogene. There are 20 residues in the CDR3. Here the CDR3 DNA reads TGTGCCAGCAGCAAAGGGGAAGGGCTGGGGTTTTTATCTGGGGCCAACGTCCTGACTTTC. Amino acids: CASSKGEGLGFLSGANVLTF.

The CDR3 protein is CASSRLDRLAAYNEQFF. CDR3 nucleotide sequence: TGTGCCAGCAGTCGCCTCGATCGACTAGCGGCCTACAATGAGCAGTTCTTC. The chain has TRBV6-2 or TRBV6-3 and TRBJ2-1; 9 positions agree with TRBD2. CDR1 and CDR2 (germline): MNHEY, SVGEGT. The CDR3 contains 17 residues. The V segment lost 5 bases and the J segment 2 bases; nucleotides outside the gene matches: 10.